This T cell receptor (beta chain) was documented in a study of T-cell reconstitution after alpha-beta-depleted transplantation in children. Germline CDR1 SGHRS, CDR2 YFSETQ. The CDR3 sequence is 14 residues long. V shed 4 bases, J shed 6 bases, and the junction held 3 bases outside the gene matches. Overall study findings and caveats: Several hundred graft clones that had expanded were reportedly the source of alpha-beta T cells about two months after transplant. A year post-transplant, T-cell counts and diversity derived mostly from newly produced T cells. Diversity of TCRbeta at day 60 was high in some patients, arising from surviving recipient T cells and thymic progenitors.

Many counts were recorded for this clonotype. As yet, its antigen is unknown. The library targeted TCRbeta and was prepared with unique molecular identifiers. TCRdb re-called the PCR reads with MiXCR, one entry per CDR3 protein. The table includes 250,000 to 300,000 distinct CDR3 sequences, about a tenth detected once. Sequences were derived from PBMCs, sampled before TCRalphabeta/CD19-depleted stem cell transplant. The receptor was isolated from a boy under three years old with acute myeloid leukemia, due to receive a stem cell transplant. This sequence joins TRBV5-1 and TRBJ2-1; 11 nucleotides line up with TRBD2. The CDR3 DNA is TGCGCCAGCAGCCCAGGGACTAGCGGCAATGAGCAGTTCTTC. Translated, it gives CASSPGTSGNEQFF.